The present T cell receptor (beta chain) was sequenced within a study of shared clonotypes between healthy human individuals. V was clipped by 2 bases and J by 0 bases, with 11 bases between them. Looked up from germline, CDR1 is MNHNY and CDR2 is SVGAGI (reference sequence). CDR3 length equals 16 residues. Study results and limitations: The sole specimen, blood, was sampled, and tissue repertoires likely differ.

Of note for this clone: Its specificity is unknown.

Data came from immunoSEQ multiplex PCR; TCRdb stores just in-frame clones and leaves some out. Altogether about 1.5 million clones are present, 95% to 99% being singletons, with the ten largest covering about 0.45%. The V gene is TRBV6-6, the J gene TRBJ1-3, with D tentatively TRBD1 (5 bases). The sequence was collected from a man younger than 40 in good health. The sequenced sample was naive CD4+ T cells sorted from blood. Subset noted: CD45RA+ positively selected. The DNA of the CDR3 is TGTGCCAGCAGTTACGGGACTGGAAGCTCTGGAAACACCATATATTTT. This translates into CASSYGTGSSGNTIYF.